Listed here are 19 T cell receptor beta chains from one sample, sequenced in a study of blood T cell repertoires in COVID-19. Profiling relied on immunoSEQ multiplex PCR, and the TCRdb table lists in-frame clones only, not all of them. This repertoire shows under 300,000 clones, about nine tenths found once; its top ten account for roughly 0.8%. The sequencing input was peripheral blood. The receptors were gathered from a man aged 30 to 45 with COVID-19, enrolled during active disease.

The V and J genes are TRBV27 and TRBJ1-3; 9 bases map to TRBD1. With 5 bases clipped from V and 4 bases from J, the junction kept 15 bases outside the gene matches. The CDR3 extends over 18 amino acids. In germline, CDR1 is MNHEY, CDR2 SMNVEV (reference sequence). In DNA, the CDR3 is TGTGCCAGCAGTCCCCACCACGCAACAGGGGGCCGGGGAAACACCATATATTTT. Translated: CASSPHHATGGRGNTIYF.

This clone has a handful of counts. The chain has TRBV10-3 and TRBJ1-6; D not resolved. Trimming shortened V by 6 bases and J by 2 bases, and 14 bases separated the two germline ends. Germline V gene sequence: CDR1 ENHRY, CDR2 SYGVKD. This CDR3 contains 16 residues. The CDR3 coding sequence is TGTGCCATCAGCCCGGATGGAGGAACCTATAATTCACCCCTCCACTTT. It is translated as CAISPDGGTYNSPLHF.

In DNA, the CDR3 is TGCGCCAGCAGCTTGGCTGGCAACACAGATACGCAGTATTTT. Its protein is CASSLAGNTDTQYF. The chain links TRBV5-1 to TRBJ2-3, with no clear D. V lost 0 bases to trimming and J lost 2 bases, with 7 bases between them. There are 14 residues in the CDR3. The germline V gene has CDR1 SGHRS and CDR2 YFSETQ.

The chain carries TRBV24-1 and TRBJ2-5; tentatively, D is TRBD1 (6 bases). This CDR3 has 13 residues. Trimming removed 4 bases at V and 3 bases at J, with 8 bases between. Germline CDR1 and CDR2: KGHDR and SFDVKD. This chain's CDR3 is CATSEPGEETQYF. DNA of the CDR3: TGTGCCACCAGTGAGCCAGGGGAAGAGACCCAGTACTTC.

This CDR3 reads CASSRGGRTYEQYF. As DNA, the CDR3 is TGTGCCAGCAGCCGCGGGGGCAGAACCTACGAGCAGTACTTC. V gene TRBV5-6 combines with J gene TRBJ2-7; D perhaps matches TRBD2 (7 bases). V was clipped by 4 bases and J by 2 bases, with 13 bases between them. This CDR3 contains 14 residues. Germline assignment: CDR1 SGHDT and CDR2 YYEEEE. Using reference TRBV5-6 and TRBJ2-7 for the parts outside the CDR3, the full variable domain is DAGVTQSPTHLIKTRGQQVTLRCSPKSGHDTVSWYQQALGQGPQFIFQYYEEEERQRGNFPDRFSGHQFPNYSSELNVNALLLGDSALYLCASSRGGRTYEQYFGPGTRLTVT.

This clone appeared a few times. This chain uses TRBV11-2 with TRBJ2-2; D may be TRBD2 (6 bases). The V and J ends lost 1 base and 7 bases respectively, with 13 bases between them. The CDR3 runs to 15 residues. Germline-derived CDR1 and CDR2 are SGHAT and FQNNGV. The CDR3 reads CASSLGDFGVGELFF. The CDR3 bases are TGTGCCAGCAGCTTAGGGGACTTCGGGGTCGGGGAGCTGTTTTTT.

The genes are TRBV3-1 (or the pseudogene TRBV3-2) and TRBJ2-1; tentative D call: TRBD2 (5 bases). The germline gives CDR1 LGHDT, CDR2 YNNKEL (reference sequence). V was shortened by 4 bases and J by 8 bases, with 9 bases between the two germline ends. The CDR3 is made up of 12 amino acids. The CDR3 loop is CASSRYGDEQFF. CDR3 coding DNA: TGTGCCAGCAGCCGGTACGGGGATGAGCAGTTCTTC.

The chain couples TRBV5-1 to TRBJ2-5; no firm D call. The CDR3 extends over 14 amino acids. Germline CDR1 reads SGHRS; CDR2 reads YFSETQ. Trimming took 2 bases from V and 2 from J, leaving 10 bases between them. The chain's CDR3 is CASSFPSSQETQYF. The CDR3 region has the DNA TGCGCCAGCAGCTTCCCAAGCTCTCAAGAGACCCAGTACTTC.

The chain uses TRBV7-9 and TRBJ1-1; 7 positions match TRBD1. The CDR3 length is 15 residues. Germline CDR1 and CDR2: SEHNR and FQNEAQ (reference sequence). V shed 5 bases and J 4 bases; nucleotides not matched to a gene: 10. The CDR3 here is CASSLNRGSATEAFF. The CDR3 DNA sequence: TGTGCCAGCAGCCTAAACAGGGGCTCGGCCACTGAAGCTTTCTTT.

The chain has TRBV2 and TRBJ2-1, with 12 bases fitting TRBD2. V lost 4 bases, J lost 4 bases, and 2 bases stayed unmatched. The CDR3 contains 15 residues. Germline V gene lookup returns CDR1 SNHLY and CDR2 FYNNEI. DNA of the CDR3: TGTGCCAGCAGTGGCCTAGCGGGGGGGTACAATGAGCAGTTCTTC. Its protein product is CASSGLAGGYNEQFF.

On this clone itself: The CDR3 does not close with the conserved phenylalanine or tryptophan, likely indicating a read error. The chain carries TRBV12-3 or TRBV12-4 and TRBJ1-1; D gene uncertain. The better agreement between TRBJ1-6 and the DNA end casts doubt on the J call. The CDR3 contains 11 residues. The CDR3 here is CASSLGAKLHL. The DNA for the CDR3 is TGTGCCAGCAGTTTAGGGGCGAAACTCCACCTT.

This clone was recorded only once. V is TRBV9 and J is TRBJ1-1; D gene uncertain. CDR1 and CDR2 (germline): SGDLS, YYNGEE. Trimming removed 4 bases from V and 3 bases from J, with 10 bases in between. This CDR3 is built from 13 residues. CDR3 loop: CASSSQSHTEAFF. The CDR3 DNA reads as TGTGCCAGCAGCTCGCAGTCCCACACTGAAGCTTTCTTT. The entire variable domain, with the rest obtained from reference TRBV9 and TRBJ1-1, is as follows: DSGVTQTPKHLITATGQRVTLRCSPRSGDLSVYWYQQSLDQGLQFLIQYYNGEERAKGNILERFSAQQFPDLHSELNLSSLELGDSALYFCASSSQSHTEAFFGQGTRLTVV.

This clone has only one observation. The CDR3 bases are TGCGCCAGCAGCCGGGACAGGGGCCTGAACACTGAAGCTTTCTTT. This translates into CASSRDRGLNTEAFF. The chain has TRBV5-1 and TRBJ1-1, with 10 bases matching TRBD1. CDR1 is SGHRS and CDR2 is YFSETQ in the germline V gene. This CDR3 spans 15 amino acids. The junction had 3 bases not matched to a gene; V was cut back by 4 bases and J by 0 bases.

This sequence joins TRBV19 and TRBJ1-6; D is ambiguous. Germline assignment: CDR1 LNHDA and CDR2 SQIVND (reference sequence). Trimming removed 4 bases from V and 8 bases from J, with 9 bases in between. This CDR3 contains 13 residues. The CDR3 DNA is TGTGCCAGTAGTACTACTACCGATTCACCCCTCCACTTT. This encodes CASSTTTDSPLHF.

The chain combines TRBV5-1 with TRBJ1-1, with D tentatively TRBD1 (6 bases). From germline, CDR1 is SGHRS and CDR2 YFSETQ. The germline V and J ends were trimmed by 0 bases and 4 bases, with 13 bases remaining between them. The CDR3 is 15 residues long. The CDR3 sequence: CASSLDVGGSTEAFF. In DNA, the CDR3 is TGCGCCAGCAGCTTGGATGTAGGGGGATCCACTGAAGCTTTCTTT.

The chain is built from TRBV2 and TRBJ2-3; tentative D call: TRBD1 (6 bases). Germline values: CDR1 SNHLY, CDR2 FYNNEI. The ends were cut back, 8 bases at V and 1 base at J, with 13 bases in the middle. The CDR3 sequence is 14 residues long. The CDR3 coding sequence is TGTGCCAGCCTGCAGGGGTTGGGCACAGATACGCAGTATTTT. It codes for CASLQGLGTDTQYF.

V is TRBV27 and J is TRBJ1-1; D gene uncertain. The CDR3 consists of 15 residues. CDR1 and CDR2 (germline): MNHEY, SMNVEV (reference sequence). V was trimmed by 5 bases and J by 4 bases, leaving 17 bases between them. CDR3: CASSPRLSGFTEAFF. CDR3 in DNA: TGTGCCAGCAGTCCACGACTGTCCGGTTTCACTGAAGCTTTCTTT.

The chain recombines TRBV3-1 (or the pseudogene TRBV3-2) with TRBJ2-2; 8 bases are shared with TRBD2. Germline lookup yields CDR1 LGHDT and CDR2 YNNKEL (reference sequence). This CDR3 is 18 amino acids long. The trim removed 4 bases at V and 0 bases at J, leaving 10 bases unmatched. CDR3 in DNA: TGTGCCAGCAGCCCCATTGGGGGGACTAGACCGAACACCGGGGAGCTGTTTTTT. As protein: CASSPIGGTRPNTGELFF.

This clone was found a few times. The chain uses TRBV9 and TRBJ1-2, with 11 bases that match TRBD1. V trimming: 4 bases; J trimming: 5 bases; junction bases outside the gene matches: 4. The length of the CDR3 is 14 residues. CDR1 and CDR2 from the germline V gene are SGDLS and YYNGEE. The CDR3: CASSSGQGAYGYTF. CDR3 DNA sequence: TGTGCCAGCAGCTCCGGACAGGGGGCTTATGGCTACACCTTC.